One sample yielded the 29 T cell receptor beta chains listed below, sequenced in a study of cytomegalovirus exposure and HLA in healthy donors. The study ran its PCR with 60 Vbeta and 13 Jbeta primers. Libraries were prepared by immunoSEQ multiplex PCR; TCRdb keeps only in-frame clonotypes and omits some of them. The repertoire holds about 86,000 clones, with about 70% as singletons. Sequencing was done on a sample of PBMCs. These receptor sequences come from a man in his 60s in good health and CMV-seronegative.

The V and J genes are TRBV9 and TRBJ2-3, with 9 bases lining up with TRBD2. V lost 4 bases and J lost 5; bases outside the gene matches: 14. Germline CDR1 SGDLS, CDR2 YYNGEE. This CDR3 is built from 17 residues. CDR3 residues: CASSPWALAGVQDTQYF. The CDR3 DNA follows: TGTGCCAGCAGCCCCTGGGCGTTAGCGGGAGTTCAAGATACGCAGTATTTT.

The chain joins TRBV28 to TRBJ2-7, with D possibly being TRBD1 (6 bases). This CDR3 has 14 amino acids. Germline CDR1 is MDHEN and CDR2 is SYDVKM. Trimming took off 3 bases at V and 4 bases at J, with 13 bases between the two ends. CDR3 DNA: TGTGCCAGCAGTTTTAAAGGGGGTCGGTACGAGCAGTACTTC. It is translated as CASSFKGGRYEQYF.

V usage is TRBV7-6 and J usage is TRBJ2-2, with D perhaps TRBD2 (5 bases). The germline CDR1 and CDR2 sequences are SGHVS and FNYEAQ. V lost 2 bases and J 1 base, leaving 8 bases between the germline ends. This CDR3 is built from 15 residues. The CDR3 sequence is CASSLTEGNTGELFF. CDR3 in DNA: TGTGCCAGCAGCTTAACCGAGGGGAACACCGGGGAGCTGTTTTTT.

This chain connects TRBV5-1 to TRBJ1-4; D is unresolved. Germline loops: CDR1 SGHRS, CDR2 YFSETQ. The CDR3 spans 16 residues. The V end was cut by 3 bases, the J end by 8 bases, with 20 bases between. The DNA for the CDR3 is TGCGCCAGCAGCTCAGAGGGAGTTCCCCCGGGGGAAAAACTGTTTTTT. Protein: CASSSEGVPPGEKLFF.

Comments on this clone: Other DNA sequences from this sample encode an identical CDR3 as well. V is TRBV4-1 and J is TRBJ2-3, with 9 bases aligning to TRBD2. Looked up from germline, CDR1 is MGHRA and CDR2 is YSYEKL. Trimming removed 4 bases from V and 2 bases from J; junction bases left unmatched: 13. The CDR3 runs 18 residues. The CDR3, as DNA: TGCGCCAGCAGCCCCCGTACTATAGCGGGAGTGGACACAGATACGCAGTATTTT. Amino acids: CASSPRTIAGVDTDTQYF.

This clone was found a few times. The CDR3 nucleotides are TGCGCCAGCAGTCTCTTAGCCGCGGCTGGTGAGCAGTTCTTC. Amino acid sequence: CASSLLAAAGEQFF. The chain combines TRBV23-1 with TRBJ2-1; D is unresolved. TRBV23-1 is filed as an ORF, its function uncertain. V lost 4 bases and J 9 bases, leaving 16 bases between the germline ends. The length of the CDR3 is 14 residues.

This CDR3 reads CASSPPGTLNTEAFF. CDR3 coding DNA: TGTGCCAGCAGCCCCCCAGGAACTTTGAACACTGAAGCTTTCTTT. The chain has TRBV9 and TRBJ1-1; no definite D call. Germline CDR1 is SGDLS and CDR2 is YYNGEE. This CDR3 is 15 amino acids long. Trimming stripped 4 bases from V and 0 bases from J, with 13 bases between.

The chain uses TRBV30 and TRBJ2-7, with TRBD1 as a possible D gene (6 bases). CDR1 is GTSNPN and CDR2 is SVGIG in the germline V gene (reference sequence). Trimming took off 3 bases at V and 6 bases at J, with 21 bases between the two ends. CDR3 length: 15 residues. DNA of the CDR3: TGTGCCTGGAGGGAGACAGGCTACCGGCGGCGCGAGCAGTACTTC. It encodes CAWRETGYRRREQYF.

This clone was detected only once. This chain joins TRBV27 and TRBJ2-7; 8 nucleotides line up with TRBD2. The CDR3 runs 14 residues. Losses at the gene ends were 10 bases for V and 7 bases for J; bases not matched to a gene: 15. Germline V gene lookup returns CDR1 MNHEY and CDR2 SMNVEV (reference sequence). CDR3 in amino acids: CATRDQRESREQYF. The CDR3 region has the DNA TGTGCCACCAGGGACCAGCGGGAGTCACGGGAGCAGTACTTC.

This clone turned up a few times. The genes are TRBV28 and TRBJ1-5, with 8 bases fitting TRBD1. CDR1 and CDR2 (germline): MDHEN, SYDVKM. The CDR3 spans 16 residues. With 5 bases clipped from V and 7 bases from J, the junction kept 13 bases outside the gene matches. In DNA, the CDR3 is TGTGCCAGCAGTGAAATCCCAGGGGGCATGGAACAGCCCCAGCATTTT. This encodes CASSEIPGGMEQPQHF. Complete variable domain (other parts from reference TRBV28 and TRBJ1-5): DVKVTQSSRYLVKRTGEKVFLECVQDMDHENMFWYRQDPGLGLRLIYFSYDVKMKEKGDIPEGYSVSREKKERFSLILESASTNQTSMYLCASSEIPGGMEQPQHFGDGTRLSIL.

The chain has TRBV2 and TRBJ2-7; tentatively, D is TRBD2 (6 bases). The CDR3 has 14 amino acids. From germline, CDR1 is SNHLY and CDR2 FYNNEI. V was clipped by 7 bases and J by 3 bases, with 16 bases between them. CDR3 loop: CASNSELGGYEQYF. The CDR3 DNA reads TGTGCCAGCAATTCGGAGCTGGGGGGCTACGAGCAGTACTTC. The full variable domain, completed using reference TRBV2 and TRBJ2-7, is EPEVTQTPSHQVTQMGQEVILRCVPISNHLYFYWYRQILGQKVEFLVSFYNNEISEKSEIFDDQFSVERPDGSNFTLKIRSTKLEDSAMYFCASNSELGGYEQYFGPGTRLTVT.

V usage is TRBV5-1 and J usage is TRBJ2-5; TRBD2 matches 7 bases. V trimming: 0 bases; J trimming: 3 bases; junction bases outside the gene matches: 5. Per germline, CDR1 SGHRS and CDR2 YFSETQ. CDR3 length: 15 amino acids. The CDR3 reads CASSLASGAEETQYF. CDR3 nucleotides: TGCGCCAGCAGCTTGGCCAGCGGGGCCGAAGAGACCCAGTACTTC.

The genes are TRBV28 and TRBJ1-1, with 7 nucleotides matching TRBD1. The CDR3 is made up of 15 amino acids. V trimming: 5 bases; J trimming: 4 bases; junction bases outside the gene matches: 10. Germline V gene sequence: CDR1 MDHEN, CDR2 SYDVKM. The CDR3 nucleotides read TGTGCCAGCAGTCCTAACAGGGGCAAGGGCACTGAAGCTTTCTTT. It yields the protein CASSPNRGKGTEAFF.

The J gene is TRBJ1-5, the V gene TRBV19; the D gene is possibly TRBD1 (5 bases). Trimming took 3 bases from V and 0 from J, leaving 9 bases between them. Germline V gives CDR1 LNHDA, CDR2 SQIVND (reference sequence). The CDR3 totals 15 residues. In DNA form, the CDR3 reads TGTGCCAGTAGTATCCAAGGGGATAGCAATCAGCCCCAGCATTTT. Translation: CASSIQGDSNQPQHF. Together with reference TRBV19 and TRBJ1-5, the CDR3 gives the full variable domain: DGGITQSPKYLFRKEGQNVTLSCEQNLNHDAMYWYRQDPGQGLRLIYYSQIVNDFQKGDIAEGYSVSREKKESFPLTVTSAQKNPTAFYLCASSIQGDSNQPQHFGDGTRLSIL.

V gene TRBV6-5 combines with J gene TRBJ2-7, with D tentatively TRBD1 (7 bases). The CDR3 spans 14 residues. Trimming pared 2 bases from V and 5 bases from J, leaving 13 bases between. Germline V gives CDR1 MNHEY, CDR2 SVGAGI. CDR3 nucleotide sequence: TGTGCCAGCAGTTACAGGCAGGGGGGCAACGAGCAGTACTTC. Amino acids: CASSYRQGGNEQYF.

This clone occurred a few times. The V gene is TRBV6-1, the J gene TRBJ2-3; 7 positions agree with TRBD2. The V gene end was trimmed by 2 bases and the J gene end by 5 bases; junction bases not matched to a gene: 4. The CDR3 is 14 residues long. Per germline, CDR1 MNHNS and CDR2 SASEGT. CDR3 protein: CASSESGGGDTQYF. The CDR3 DNA is TGTGCCAGCAGTGAATCGGGGGGAGGAGATACGCAGTATTTT.

J is TRBJ2-7 and V is TRBV4-1; 12 bases are a match to TRBD2. The germline gives CDR1 MGHRA, CDR2 YSYEKL. Unmatched junction bases numbered 2, after V lost 4 bases and J lost 1 base. The CDR3 covers 15 residues. The DNA for the CDR3 is TGCGCCAGCAGCCTGACTAGCGGGAGATCCTACGAGCAGTACTTC. This translates into CASSLTSGRSYEQYF.

This chain links TRBV28 with TRBJ2-3; 12 bases map to TRBD2. Germline V gene sequence: CDR1 MDHEN, CDR2 SYDVKM. The CDR3 has 15 amino acids. V lost 5 bases and J lost 3; bases outside the gene matches: 3. CDR3 nucleotides: TGTGCCAGCAGTAGCGGACTAGCGGGGACAGATACGCAGTATTTT. This sequence encodes CASSSGLAGTDTQYF.

This chain connects TRBV7-2 to TRBJ2-3; 10 bases are shared with TRBD2. V lost 6 bases to trimming and J lost 3 bases; unmatched junction nucleotides: 9. The CDR3 spans 16 residues. Germline-derived CDR1 and CDR2 are SGHTA and FQGNSA. The DNA for the CDR3 is TGTGCCAGCAGTTTGACCCAGCGGGGGGGGACAGATACGCAGTATTTT. This encodes CASSLTQRGGTDTQYF.

The rearrangement links TRBV19 to TRBJ1-4, with TRBD1 matching over 7 bases. Trimming cost V 5 bases and J 6 bases; bases outside gene matches: 9. CDR3 size: 15 residues. The germline V gene encodes CDR1 LNHDA and CDR2 SQIVND (reference sequence). The CDR3 is CASSRRGGRDEKLFF. Here the CDR3 DNA reads TGTGCCAGTAGTCGTCGAGGGGGCCGGGATGAAAAACTGTTTTTT.

J is TRBJ2-4 and V is TRBV7-2; 11 nucleotides align to TRBD1. Per germline, CDR1 SGHTA and CDR2 FQGNSA. Trimming at V came to 5 bases and at J to 8 bases, leaving 8 bases not matched to a gene. CDR3 length: 15 residues. The CDR3 is CASSRAGTGGDIQYF. CDR3 nucleotide sequence: TGTGCCAGCAGCCGCGCGGGGACAGGGGGAGACATTCAGTACTTC.

This chain connects TRBV5-1 to TRBJ1-6; D is unresolved. V was clipped by 4 bases and J by 0 bases, with 8 bases between them. CDR1 SGHRS and CDR2 YFSETQ come from the germline V gene. There are 15 residues in the CDR3. The CDR3 sequence is CASSTSGSYNSPLHF. CDR3 nucleotides: TGCGCCAGCAGCACAAGCGGCTCCTATAATTCACCCCTCCACTTT.

This sequence joins TRBV9 and TRBJ2-3, with D possibly being TRBD1 (5 bases). The V end was cut by 7 bases, the J end by 0 bases, with 12 bases between. CDR1 SGDLS and CDR2 YYNGEE come from the germline V gene. This CDR3 comprises 14 residues. The CDR3 sequence: CASQQDSSTDTQYF. DNA of the CDR3: TGTGCCAGCCAACAGGATTCTAGCACAGATACGCAGTATTTT.

This sequence joins TRBV2 and TRBJ2-2; the D gene is possibly TRBD2 (6 bases). The germline V and J ends were trimmed by 5 bases and 6 bases, with 7 bases remaining between them. Germline CDR1 is SNHLY and CDR2 is FYNNEI. The CDR3 spans 12 residues. This CDR3 is CASSWGAGELFF. The CDR3 coding sequence is TGTGCCAGCAGTTGGGGGGCCGGGGAGCTGTTTTTT. The complete variable domain, with remaining parts taken from reference TRBV2 and TRBJ2-2, reads EPEVTQTPSHQVTQMGQEVILRCVPISNHLYFYWYRQILGQKVEFLVSFYNNEISEKSEIFDDQFSVERPDGSNFTLKIRSTKLEDSAMYFCASSWGAGELFFGEGSRLTVL.

The chain combines TRBV6-5 with TRBJ1-6; D is unclear. V lost 0 bases and J 9 bases, leaving 15 bases between the germline ends. This CDR3 has 16 amino acids. Germline V gene sequence: CDR1 MNHEY, CDR2 SVGAGI. The CDR3 DNA reads as TGTGCCAGCAGTTACTCCAGGTTTGCAGTTGGTTCACCCCTCCACTTT. Its translation is CASSYSRFAVGSPLHF.

The chain employs TRBV18 and TRBJ2-7; D is possibly TRBD1 (6 bases). CDR1 is KGHSH and CDR2 is LQKENI in the germline V gene. Trimming took off 3 bases at V and 5 bases at J, with 20 bases between the two ends. The CDR3 runs 16 residues. The DNA for the CDR3 is TGTGCCAGCTCACCTAATCCAGGGGCGGATTTCCACGAGCAGTACTTC. It specifies CASSPNPGADFHEQYF.

Only a few counts were recorded for this clone. The chain is built from TRBV15 and TRBJ2-1; 7 bases line up with TRBD2. Germline trimming cut 5 bases from V and 8 bases from J; bases unmatched to any gene: 6. This CDR3 has 13 amino acids. Germline V lookup: CDR1 LNHNV, CDR2 YYDKDF (reference sequence). The CDR3: CATSYYRGDEQFF. The DNA for the CDR3 is TGTGCCACCAGCTACTACCGGGGGGATGAGCAGTTCTTC.

The chain joins TRBV25-1 to TRBJ2-1, with TRBD2 matching over 10 bases. This CDR3 has 16 residues. V lost 5 bases to trimming and J lost 6 bases; unmatched junction nucleotides: 10. Germline lookup yields CDR1 MGHDK and CDR2 SYGVNS. This CDR3 reads CASSPILAGGLNEQFF. CDR3 sequence (DNA): TGTGCCAGCAGTCCCATCTTAGCGGGGGGACTCAATGAGCAGTTCTTC.

The CDR3 coding sequence is TGTGCCATCAGTGAAGGGACAGAAAAGAACTATGGCTACACCTTC. Amino acids: CAISEGTEKNYGYTF. The gene calls are TRBV10-3 and TRBJ1-2, with 7 nucleotides matching TRBD1. Germline V gene data show CDR1 as ENHRY and CDR2 as SYGVKD. V lost 3 bases, J lost 2 bases, and 6 bases stayed unmatched. The CDR3 spans 15 residues.